This entry lists 7 T cell receptor beta chains sequenced from one sample in a study of human T cells and chemical hapten exposure. From the RACE reads, TCRdb called clonotypes with MiXCR, one entry per CDR3 protein. The sample contains about 160,000 distinct CDR3 sequences, 28% of which appear only once. Time point specified: patch test 3, about 24 weeks after DPC sensitization. Treatment of the sample: therapeutic diphenylcyclopropenone sensitization with weekly scalp DPC. The sequencing used whole blood, collected in connection with sensitization to the hapten diphenylcyclopropenone (DPC). Source of these receptors: a woman aged 18 to 35 with alopecia areata. Some clones in this sample may be carry-over from other donors' samples.

Regarding this clonotype: A junction end diverges from the germline sequence, so it may reflect a read error. The chain uses TRBV4-1 and TRBJ2-7; 7 bases line up with TRBD1. This CDR3 comprises 15 residues. The germline V gene has CDR1 MGHRA and CDR2 YSYEKL. The CDR3 region has the DNA TGCGCCAGCAGCCAAGACGGGACAGAGATATACGGGCAGTACTTC. Its protein is CASSQDGTEIYGQYF.

This clonotype showed up just a few times. The rearrangement links TRBV12-3 or TRBV12-4 to TRBJ2-5, with 9 bases aligning to TRBD2. V lost 6 bases and J lost 1; bases outside the gene matches: 3. CDR3 length: 14 residues. The CDR3 sequence is CASRREGPQETQYF. CDR3 nucleotides: TGTGCCAGCAGGCGGGAGGGGCCCCAAGAGACCCAGTACTTC.

This clonotype was seen ten or more times. V and J are TRBV12-3 or TRBV12-4 and TRBJ2-2; tentative D call: TRBD1 (6 bases). The CDR3 extends over 13 amino acids. Trimming removed 4 bases at V and 6 bases at J, with 9 bases between. CDR3 DNA sequence: TGTGCCAGCAGTTACAGGGCCGCCGGGGAGCTGTTTTTT. Protein product: CASSYRAAGELFF.

The chain couples TRBV11-2 to TRBJ2-2; TRBD2 might be the D (6 bases). The germline V gene encodes CDR1 SGHAT and CDR2 FQNNGV. This CDR3 is 16 amino acids long. Between the trimmed V and J ends, which lost 8 bases and 4 bases, there was a span of 20 bases. The CDR3 here is CASSRLKAGRTGELFF. CDR3 in DNA: TGTGCCAGCTCCCGCTTAAAAGCGGGTCGCACCGGGGAGCTGTTTTTT.

The chain recombines TRBV9 with TRBJ1-2, with D unresolved. This CDR3 comprises 16 residues. CDR1 and CDR2 (germline): SGDLS, YYNGEE. V was trimmed by 4 bases and J by 3 bases, leaving 19 bases between them. For the CDR3, the DNA is TGTGCCAGCAGCCAGCTGGACGATTTCATTTACTATGGCTACACCTTC. Protein sequence: CASSQLDDFIYYGYTF.

The chain employs TRBV10-3 and TRBJ2-2; D not resolved. CDR1 and CDR2 from the germline V gene are ENHRY and SYGVKD. The CDR3 extends over 15 amino acids. V lost 3 bases to trimming and J lost 5 bases, with 13 bases between them. The CDR3 region has the DNA TGTGCCATCAGTGACCCCGGACGGGTAACCGGGGAGCTGTTTTTT. Translation gives CAISDPGRVTGELFF.

The chain recombines TRBV7-9 with TRBJ1-4; D unresolved. The CDR3 is made up of 13 amino acids. Trimming removed 4 bases at V and 8 bases at J, with 11 bases between. Germline CDR1 is SEHNR and CDR2 is FQNEAQ (reference sequence). CDR3 sequence reads: CASSYTGYEKLFF. The CDR3 nucleotides are TGTGCCAGCAGCTATACCGGGTACGAAAAACTGTTTTTT.